These T cell receptor beta chains were read from a single sample in a study of T cell clones after liver transplantation. Assay: immunoSEQ multiplex PCR; the TCRdb copy retains only in-frame clones and omits some. Of some 80,000 clones in the sample, 82% were seen once. Sequencing was performed on CD4+ T cells from blood, taken 46 months after liver transplant. These receptors were collected from a human patient who received a liver transplant. A subset of T cells may come from the graft donor. The conserved cysteine and the conserved F or W are not part of the CDR3 here. A D gene is named only where the DNA matches it firmly. Expanded clones are given a class, and other clones once, few, many or no size at all.

J,V,D,size,CDR3
TRBJ2-7,TRBV18,.,.,ASSPRGGQNYEQY
TRBJ2-1,TRBV10-3,TRBD2,.,AISGGTSGRLDEQF
TRBJ1-1,TRBV7-6,.,once,ASSLGGENTEAF
TRBJ2-3,TRBV19,TRBD1,.,ASSIGQGDTQY
TRBJ2-2,TRBV5-1,.,.,ASSLDRADTGELF
TRBJ1-1,TRBV6-6,.,.,ASSYSLTLNTEAF
TRBJ2-7,TRBV12-1,.,.,ASSFAPDRLPYEQY
TRBJ1-2,TRBV10-3,.,.,ATSGGPDYGYT
TRBJ1-2,TRBV19,.,.,ASSIPPWEGYT
TRBJ2-1,TRBV7-9,.,.,ASSLVSGTYNEQF
TRBJ2-1,TRBV19,.,.,ASSMAGRDEQF
TRBJ2-3,TRBV4-1,.,.,ASSQEGIQIGDTQY
TRBJ2-1,TRBV5-6,.,few,ASSLPGYNEQF
TRBJ2-5,TRBV6-5,.,few,ASSYGAGIETQY
TRBJ2-1,TRBV25-1,.,.,ASSDTGRNNEQF
TRBJ1-4,TRBV25-1,.,.,ASSESVRVGKLF
TRBJ2-1,TRBV5-6,.,.,ASSQRTPTGF
TRBJ2-1,TRBV19,TRBD2,.,ASRRSTSGRAWGNEQF
TRBJ2-7,TRBV5-8,TRBD1,.,ASSPWTGGTYEQY
TRBJ2-7,TRBV5-1,TRBD2,.,ASSVRTSGTYEQY
TRBJ2-5,TRBV5-1,TRBD2,.,ASSLTTSGSTQETQY
TRBJ2-7,TRBV2,.,.,ASRILRGNPYEQY
TRBJ1-5,TRBV7-9,.,.,ASSLVGGGQPQH
TRBJ2-7,TRBV18,.,.,ASSPGTTYEQY
TRBJ1-1,TRBV28,.,few,ASSLTGISLRAF
TRBJ1-2,TRBV7-8,.,.,ASSASGVEDYGYT
TRBJ1-2,TRBV6-6,.,.,ASTRTAAANYGYT
TRBJ1-5,TRBV2,.,once,ASSRGGEGNQPQH
TRBJ1-2,TRBV7-9,.,.,ASSLTVANYGYT
TRBJ1-2,TRBV2,.,.,ASSEVPEGGYGYT
TRBJ1-4,TRBV28,.,.,ASSFHGVWRLF
TRBJ1-5,TRBV19,.,.,ASSIAASLNQPQH